These 19 T cell receptor beta chains came from one sample sequenced in a study of vaccination and CD4 T cells after COVID-19. Treatment: approximately nine-day PBMC culture with coronavirus spike peptide pools or control peptides (ViraFEST assay). These receptors lack a known antigen. Sequence data for DNA of cultured CD4+ T cells were generated by the Oncomine TCR Beta short-read assay. TCRdb re-called the PCR reads through MiXCR, storing one row per CDR3 protein. The data contain roughly 8,400 distinct CDR3 sequences, roughly 57% of them singletons. The sample was cultured CD4+ T cells from blood, taken after SARS-CoV-2 vaccination. The receptor source for this set is a human donor with COVID-19.

The chain has TRBV10-3 and TRBJ1-2; 11 bases align to TRBD1. Per germline, CDR1 ENHRY and CDR2 SYGVKD. Trimming at V came to 8 bases and at J to 2 bases, leaving 4 bases not matched to a gene. The CDR3 contains 14 residues. The CDR3: CAIGGDRGNYGYTF. CDR3 in DNA: TGTGCCATCGGAGGGGACAGGGGGAACTATGGCTACACCTTC.

This chain joins TRBV15 and TRBJ1-4; a weak D match, TRBD1 (5 bases). CDR1 and CDR2 from the germline V gene are LNHNV and YYDKDF (reference sequence). Between the trimmed V and J ends, which lost 0 bases and 7 bases, there was a span of 12 bases. This CDR3 has 15 amino acids. The CDR3 DNA follows: TGTGCCACCAGCAGAGATCCAGGGCGGGTTGAAAAACTGTTTTTT. This sequence encodes CATSRDPGRVEKLFF.

This chain joins TRBV20-1 and TRBJ1-5, with D possibly matching TRBD1 (5 bases). This CDR3 comprises 16 residues. CDR1 is DFQATT and CDR2 is SNEGSKA in the germline V gene (reference sequence). Trimming cost V 0 bases and J 5 bases, with 17 bases left between them. CDR3 DNA sequence: TGCAGTGCTAGAGATGGGGCAGGCCGGGTGTATCAGCCCCAGCATTTT. As protein: CSARDGAGRVYQPQHF.

As DNA, the CDR3 is TGTGCCAGTAGTACCTACAGTTCTTCCTCCTACGAGCAGTACTTC. Translating it yields CASSTYSSSSYEQYF. The chain joins TRBV19 to TRBJ2-7; D not resolved. In germline, CDR1 is LNHDA, CDR2 SQIVND (reference sequence). The CDR3 spans 15 residues. V was cut by 4 bases and J by 0 bases, with 13 bases left in between.

The sample holds a few counts of this clonotype. The chain links TRBV7-2 to TRBJ1-1; D is unclear. The CDR3 spans 13 residues. The V gene lost 2 bases and the J gene lost 1 base, with 5 bases spanning the gap. Germline V gene lookup returns CDR1 SGHTA and CDR2 FQGNSA. The CDR3 loop is CASSLFGNTEAFF. The DNA for the CDR3 is TGTGCCAGCAGCTTATTCGGGAACACTGAAGCTTTCTTT.

The gene calls are TRBV20-1 and TRBJ2-1; D not certain. CDR3 length equals 13 residues. Looked up from germline, CDR1 is DFQATT and CDR2 is SNEGSKA (reference sequence). V was trimmed by 7 bases and J by 0 bases, leaving 10 bases between them. DNA of the CDR3: TGCAGTGAGGTGGGCCACTCCTACAATGAGCAGTTCTTC. It codes for CSEVGHSYNEQFF.

A few counts support this clonotype. V is TRBV12-3 or TRBV12-4 and J is TRBJ1-1, with no clear D. This CDR3 comprises 13 residues. Trimming stripped 7 bases from V and 1 base from J, with 10 bases between. As DNA, the CDR3 is TGTGCCAGCACCCTCACCCGGAACACTGAAGCTTTCTTT. It encodes CASTLTRNTEAFF.

This clonotype showed up just a few times. This chain uses TRBV20-1 with TRBJ1-5; D is possibly TRBD1 (6 bases). V dropped 5 bases and J dropped 3 bases, with 11 bases sitting between them. Germline CDR1 is DFQATT and CDR2 is SNEGSKA (reference sequence). The CDR3 is made up of 13 amino acids. The CDR3 region is CSAGGQTNQPQHF. CDR3 nucleotide sequence: TGCAGTGCTGGTGGACAGACCAATCAGCCCCAGCATTTT.

The DNA of the CDR3 is TGTGCCAGCAGCCAAGTCGTCGGCTTCAACTATGGCTACACCTTC. Amino acids: CASSQVVGFNYGYTF. The chain joins TRBV4-2 to TRBJ1-2, with no clear D. CDR1 and CDR2 from the germline V gene are LGHNA and YNFKEQ. The CDR3 sequence is 15 residues long. V was pared by 1 base and J by 2 bases, with 11 bases between.

This sequence joins TRBV19 and TRBJ2-1, with a possible D match to TRBD2 (6 bases). The V and J ends lost 5 bases and 10 bases respectively, with 18 bases between them. The CDR3 has 14 amino acids. CDR1 is LNHDA and CDR2 is SQIVND in the germline V gene (reference sequence). The CDR3 DNA is TGTGCCAGTAGTTACGGAGGGGTAGGACCGGAGCAGTTCTTC. This sequence encodes CASSYGGVGPEQFF. The full variable domain, completed using reference TRBV19 and TRBJ2-1, is DGGITQSPKYLFRKEGQNVTLSCEQNLNHDAMYWYRQDPGQGLRLIYYSQIVNDFQKGDIAEGYSVSREKKESFPLTVTSAQKNPTAFYLCASSYGGVGPEQFFGPGTRLTVL.

On this clonotype itself: Since no conserved phenylalanine or tryptophan closes the CDR3, a read error is the likely cause. This chain links TRBV27 with TRBJ1-5; 9 nucleotides align to TRBD1. This CDR3 is 15 amino acids long. Unmatched junction bases numbered 4, after V lost 5 bases and J lost 2 bases. Germline V gene lookup returns CDR1 MNHEY and CDR2 SMNVEV (reference sequence). The CDR3 nucleotides are TGTGCCAGCAGTCTCCGGACAGGGGGCAATCAGCCCCAGCATCTT. This encodes CASSLRTGGNQPQHL.

The chain combines TRBV6-2 or TRBV6-3 with TRBJ1-5, with D possibly being TRBD1 (6 bases). Trimming took 7 bases from V and 7 from J, leaving 14 bases between them. The length of the CDR3 is 13 residues. Germline V gene sequence: CDR1 MNHEY, CDR2 SVGEGT. The CDR3 DNA reads as TGTGCCAGCATGGAGGGGGGATGGCAGCCCCAGCATTTT. Amino acids: CASMEGGWQPQHF.

CDR3 loop: CASTRGQGAGGNQPQHF. The DNA of the CDR3 is TGTGCCAGTACCAGGGGACAGGGGGCGGGAGGCAATCAGCCCCAGCATTTT. The J gene is TRBJ1-5, the V gene TRBV19; 12 nucleotides line up with TRBD1. The V gene's germline CDR1 is LNHDA and CDR2 SQIVND (reference sequence). The V and J ends lost 7 bases and 2 bases, in that order; junction bases with no gene match: 9. The CDR3 length is 17 residues.

This clonotype was observed a few times. The rearrangement links TRBV20-1 to TRBJ1-3; possibly TRBD1 for D (5 bases). The V end lost 4 bases, the J end lost 4 bases, and 11 bases lay between the germline ends. Germline assignment: CDR1 DFQATT and CDR2 SNEGSKA (reference sequence). The CDR3 extends over 13 amino acids. The CDR3 sequence is CSATRDVGNTIYF. Here the CDR3 DNA reads TGCAGTGCTACCCGGGACGTAGGAAACACCATATATTTT.

In its sample, this clonotype is medium-sized. The chain employs TRBV6-5 and TRBJ1-6; D is unresolved. Germline V gene sequence: CDR1 MNHEY, CDR2 SVGAGI. The V and J ends lost 1 base and 9 bases respectively, with 13 bases between them. The length of the CDR3 is 15 residues. The CDR3 DNA reads as TGTGCCAGCAGTTACTTGGGAACACCTAGTTCACCCCTCCACTTT. It yields the protein CASSYLGTPSSPLHF.

The V gene is TRBV7-6, the J gene TRBJ2-3, with TRBD2 matching over 10 bases. This CDR3 region has 19 residues. Germline values: CDR1 SGHVS, CDR2 FNYEAQ. The trim removed 4 bases at V and 0 bases at J, leaving 13 bases unmatched. CDR3 sequence (DNA): TGTGCCAGCAGCTCCTCAGCTGCCAGCGGGGGGGCGAGCACAGATACGCAGTATTTT. This translates into CASSSSAASGGASTDTQYF.

This rearrangement joins TRBV7-6 to TRBJ1-5; D is perhaps TRBD1 (5 bases). The V gene lost 0 bases and the J gene lost 7 bases, with 10 bases spanning the gap. CDR1 SGHVS and CDR2 FNYEAQ come from the germline V gene. The CDR3 extends over 14 amino acids. The CDR3 coding sequence is TGTGCCAGCAGCTTAGCAGGGCCAGGGCAGCCCCAGCATTTT. Translating it yields CASSLAGPGQPQHF.

The rearrangement links TRBV28 to TRBJ2-2; possible D gene TRBD2, 7 bases. Germline lookup yields CDR1 MDHEN and CDR2 SYDVKM. The V end lost 7 bases, the J end lost 4 bases, and 19 bases lay between the germline ends. This CDR3 spans 16 amino acids. CDR3 in amino acids: CASTLLVGGLTGELFF. The CDR3 DNA reads as TGTGCCAGCACCTTATTGGTGGGGGGGCTCACCGGGGAGCTGTTTTTT.

The gene calls are TRBV2 and TRBJ1-1; 7 bases are a match to TRBD1. Germline V gives CDR1 SNHLY, CDR2 FYNNEI. Trimming removed 5 bases from V and 4 bases from J; junction bases left unmatched: 7. The CDR3 loop spans 14 amino acids. The CDR3 DNA reads as TGTGCCAGCAGTAGCCGAGACAGGGCCACTGAAGCTTTCTTT. Encoded protein: CASSSRDRATEAFF.